Listed below are T cell receptor beta chains from one sample, sequenced in a study of shared clonotypes between healthy human individuals. Measured with immunoSEQ multiplex PCR; TCRdb has only the in-frame clones, and not every one. The sample shows 640,000 or so clones, 55% to 75% of them seen only once. The sample was memory CD4+ T cells sorted from blood. These receptors came from a woman aged 25-40 years in good health. CDR3s include the opening cysteine and the closing phenylalanine or tryptophan. A D gene is named only where the DNA matches it firmly. Size is omitted from some rows. Given values are once, few, many or a class for expanded clones.

TRBJ2-5,NA,NA,TRBV21-1,TGTGCCAGCAGCAACCCGGACAGGGAGACTCAAGAGACCCAGTACTTC,CASSNPDRETQETQYF
TRBJ2-7,NA,NA,TRBV7-9,TGTGCCAGCAGCCAAGGAGGGACGGGACCAGCCTACGAGCAGTACTTC,CASSQGGTGPAYEQYF
TRBJ2-6,NA,many,TRBV7-8,TGTGCCAGCAGCTCAGGCCCCTCTGGGGCCAACGTCCTGACTTTC,CASSSGPSGANVLTF
TRBJ1-5,TRBD1,NA,TRBV7-2,TGTGCCAGCAGCTTAGGGACAGGGAGAAATCAGCCCCAGCATTTT,CASSLGTGRNQPQHF
TRBJ2-2,TRBD2,NA,TRBV5-1,TGCGCCAGCAGCACCGGGACTAGCGGGGTCGGGGAGCTGTTTTTT,CASSTGTSGVGELFF
TRBJ2-3,TRBD1,once,TRBV5-6,TGTGCCAGCAGCCGGGACAGGTACACAGATACGCAGTATTTT,CASSRDRYTDTQYF
TRBJ2-1,NA,once,TRBV12-2,TGTGCAAGTCGCTTAGCGCTCCTAGCGGTCCTCCATGAGCAGTTCTTC,CASRLALLAVLHEQFF
TRBJ2-5,NA,NA,TRBV6-6,TGTGCCAGCAGGCCCATCAGGGCCGGAGAGACCCAGTACTTC,CASRPIRAGETQYF
TRBJ2-7,NA,NA,TRBV30,TGTGCCTGGAGTGAGATCTACGAGCAGTACTTC,CAWSEIYEQYF
TRBJ2-7,TRBD1,NA,TRBV9,TGTGCCAGCAGCGTGACAGGGGACTTTCCCTACGAGCAGTACTTC,CASSVTGDFPYEQYF
TRBJ1-2,NA,once,TRBV30,TGTGCCTGGATCAGGAGGGAGAGGAGTAACTATGGCTACACCTTC,CAWIRRERSNYGYTF
TRBJ1-1,NA,NA,TRBV7-9,TGTGCCAGCAGCAAAGATTCCCCAGGGAACACTGAAGCTTTCTTT,CASSKDSPGNTEAFF
TRBJ2-1,TRBD2,NA,TRBV5-1,TGCGCCAGCAGCTTGACGCAACCCCTAGCGGGAGGTAATGAGCAGTTCTTC,CASSLTQPLAGGNEQFF
TRBJ2-5,NA,NA,TRBV28,TGTGCCAGTTTGGGACGGCAAGAGACCCAGTACTTC,CASLGRQETQYF
TRBJ2-1,TRBD2,NA,TRBV7-3,TGTGCCAGCAGCTCTCGACTAGCGGGTGATGAGCAGTTCTTC,CASSSRLAGDEQFF
TRBJ2-1,TRBD2,NA,TRBV19,TGTGCCAGTAGTAGGACTAGCGGGAGATCCGATGAGCAGTTCTTC,CASSRTSGRSDEQFF
TRBJ1-2,TRBD1,NA,TRBV5-1,TGCGCCAGCAGACCCCCAGGACAGGGATCCTATGGCTACACCTTC,CASRPPGQGSYGYTF
TRBJ2-1,NA,NA,TRBV2,TGTGCCAGCAGTGAATGGTATCTAGCGAACAATGAGCAGTTCTTC,CASSEWYLANNEQFF
TRBJ1-5,TRBD1,NA,TRBV28,TGTGCCAGCAGCCTACCCACCGGGACAGTTCAGCCCCAGCATTTT,CASSLPTGTVQPQHF
TRBJ2-7,TRBD1,NA,TRBV28,TGTGCCAGCAGGGGACAGATCTACGAAGGGCAGTACTTC,CASRGQIYEGQYF
TRBJ2-7,TRBD2,NA,TRBV6-5,TGTGCCAGCAGTTACGGGACTAGCGGCTCCTACGAGCAGTACTTC,CASSYGTSGSYEQYF
TRBJ1-1,NA,NA,TRBV27,TGTGCCAGCAGTCGCCCGCTGGGCACTGAAGCTTTCTTT,CASSRPLGTEAFF
TRBJ1-1,NA,NA,TRBV6-1,TGTGCCAGCAGTGCCGGGACACCGAACACTGAAGCTTTCTTT,CASSAGTPNTEAFF
TRBJ2-1,NA,NA,TRBV27,TGTGCCAGCAGTTTCGGCCCGAGCTCCTACAATGAGCAGTTCTTC,CASSFGPSSYNEQFF
TRBJ1-5,TRBD1,NA,TRBV18,TGTGCCAGCTCATCCCTGGCTACCGGGACAGGGGGTCAGCCCCAGCATTTT,CASSSLATGTGGQPQHF
TRBJ1-1,NA,NA,TRBV5-4,TGTGCCAGCAGCCGTACCTTGAACACTGAAGCTTTCTTT,CASSRTLNTEAFF
TRBJ1-2,NA,NA,TRBV6-1,TGTGCCAGCAGTGAAGCGCTGGGGCTCTATGGCTACACCTTC,CASSEALGLYGYTF
TRBJ2-5,NA,NA,TRBV30,TGTGCCTGGAGTGTAGGAGGGACCCAGTACTTC,CAWSVGGTQYF
TRBJ2-1,TRBD1,NA,TRBV18,TGTGCCAGCTCACCGCAGGGGGCGGGCAATGAGCAGTTCTTC,CASSPQGAGNEQFF
TRBJ2-1,NA,once,TRBV7-9,TGTGCCAGCAGCTTAGGCCAGTATGAGCAGTTCTTC,CASSLGQYEQFF
TRBJ2-2,NA,NA,TRBV15,TGTGCCACCAAGCCCCCGGGGGTAGGCACCGGGGAGCTGTTTTTT,CATKPPGVGTGELFF